Detailed here is one T cell receptor (beta chain). Generated by immunoSEQ multiplex PCR, the TCRdb table keeps only in-frame clones and is missing some. The table lists 79,000 or so clones, roughly nine tenths of them singletons. The CDR3 extends over 16 amino acids. The germline gives CDR1 LNHDA, CDR2 SQIVND (reference sequence). V was cut by 7 bases and J by 3 bases, with 18 bases left in between. This sample is drawn from a study of T cell changes during pregnancy in multiple sclerosis. The chain combines TRBV19 with TRBJ1-4, with TRBD1 as a possible D gene (6 bases). This sequence originates from a female donor with multiple sclerosis, enrolled in a pregnancy study. Material: CD4+ T cells from peripheral blood mononuclear cells, obtained before pregnancy. CDR3 residues: CASKGYRGASNEKLFF. The DNA for the CDR3 is TGTGCCAGTAAGGGGTACCGGGGGGCCTCTAATGAAAAACTGTTTTTT.